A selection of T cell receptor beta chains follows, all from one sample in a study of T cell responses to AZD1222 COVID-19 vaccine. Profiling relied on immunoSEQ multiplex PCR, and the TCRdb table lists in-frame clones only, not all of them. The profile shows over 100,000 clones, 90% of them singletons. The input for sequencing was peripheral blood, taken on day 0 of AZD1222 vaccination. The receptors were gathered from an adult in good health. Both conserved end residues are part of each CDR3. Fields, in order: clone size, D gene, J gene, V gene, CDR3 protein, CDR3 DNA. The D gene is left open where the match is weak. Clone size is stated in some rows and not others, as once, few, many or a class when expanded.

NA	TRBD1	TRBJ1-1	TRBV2	CASLEQGQSTEAFF	TGTGCCAGCCTCGAACAGGGGCAGAGCACTGAAGCTTTCTTT
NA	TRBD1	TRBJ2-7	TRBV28	CASSTPGTGSYEQYF	TGTGCCAGCAGTACACCCGGGACAGGTTCGTACGAGCAGTACTTC
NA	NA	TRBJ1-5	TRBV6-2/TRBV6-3	CASSYWGGRNQPQHF	TGTGCCAGCAGTTATTGGGGAGGGCGCAATCAGCCCCAGCATTTT
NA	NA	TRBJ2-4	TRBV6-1	CASSEDRDPKNIQYF	TGTGCCAGCAGTGAAGATAGGGACCCCAAAAACATTCAGTACTTC
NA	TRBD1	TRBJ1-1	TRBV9	CASSGDRGNTEAFF	TGTGCCAGCAGCGGGGACAGGGGAAACACTGAAGCTTTCTTT
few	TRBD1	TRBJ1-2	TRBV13	CASSYDRGAAYYGYTF	TGTGCCAGCAGCTACGACAGGGGGGCGGCCTACTATGGCTACACCTTC
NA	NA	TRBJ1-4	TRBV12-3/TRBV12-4	CASSAGAEKLFF	TGTGCCAGCAGCGCGGGGGCTGAAAAACTGTTTTTT
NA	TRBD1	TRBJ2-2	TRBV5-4	CASSSPQGKAGELFF	TGTGCCAGCAGCTCCCCACAGGGGAAGGCCGGGGAGCTGTTTTTT
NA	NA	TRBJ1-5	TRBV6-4	CASSPGTNQPQHF	TGTGCCAGCAGTCCCGGGACGAATCAGCCCCAGCATTTT
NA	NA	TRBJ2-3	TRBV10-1	CASSENIVGQDTQYF	TGCGCCAGCAGTGAAAATATCGTAGGGCAAGATACGCAGTATTTT
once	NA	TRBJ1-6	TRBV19	CASSIEGTYNSPLHF	TGTGCCAGTAGTATTGAGGGGACCTATAATTCACCCCTCCACTTT
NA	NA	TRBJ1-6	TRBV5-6	CASSGDRSSYNSPLHF	TGTGCCAGCAGCGGGGACCGTAGCTCCTATAATTCACCCCTCCACTTT
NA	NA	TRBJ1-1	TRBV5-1	CASSLGWNTEAFF	TGCGCCAGCAGCTTGGGGTGGAACACTGAAGCTTTCTTT
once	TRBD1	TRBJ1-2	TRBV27	CASSQTGNYGYTF	TGTGCCAGCAGTCAGACAGGGAACTATGGCTACACCTTC
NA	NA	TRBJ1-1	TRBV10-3	CAITDLMNTEAFF	TGTGCCATCACCGATCTAATGAACACTGAAGCTTTCTTT
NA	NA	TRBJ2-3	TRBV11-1	CASSSEGNTDTQYF	TGTGCCAGCAGCTCAGAGGGGAACACAGATACGCAGTATTTT
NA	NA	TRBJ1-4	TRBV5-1	CASSFAATNEKLFF	TGCGCCAGCAGCTTCGCCGCAACTAATGAAAAACTGTTTTTT
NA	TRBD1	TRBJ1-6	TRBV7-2	CASGGTGLNSPLHF	TGTGCCAGCGGCGGGACAGGGCTTAATTCACCCCTCCACTTT
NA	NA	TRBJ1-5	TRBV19	CASSIWQGGNQPQHF	TGTGCCAGTAGTATATGGCAGGGTGGCAATCAGCCCCAGCATTTT
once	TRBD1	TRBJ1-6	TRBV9	CASSVETTGVSGGPLHF	TGTGCCAGCAGCGTAGAAACGACAGGGGTCTCGGGAGGGCCCCTCCACTTT
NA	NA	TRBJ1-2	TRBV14	CASRSSGGSYYGYTF	TGTGCCAGCAGATCCAGCGGGGGGTCCTACTATGGCTACACCTTC
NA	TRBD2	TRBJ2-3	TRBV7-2	CASSLGLATDTQYF	TGTGCCAGCAGCTTGGGACTAGCCACAGATACGCAGTATTTT
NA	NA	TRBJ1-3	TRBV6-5	CASSYSPSGNTIYF	TGTGCCAGCAGTTACAGCCCCTCTGGAAACACCATATATTTT
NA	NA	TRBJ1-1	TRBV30	CAWSEVANTEAFF	TGTGCCTGGAGCGAAGTTGCGAACACTGAAGCTTTCTTT
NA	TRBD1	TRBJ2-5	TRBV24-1	CATSDRAQETQYF	TGTGCCACCAGCGACAGGGCCCAAGAGACCCAGTACTTC
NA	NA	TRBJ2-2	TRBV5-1	CASSLVAVAGLGELFF	TGCGCCAGCAGCTTGGTTGCAGTGGCGGGGCTCGGGGAGCTGTTTTTT
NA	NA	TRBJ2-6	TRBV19	CASRGSTNWANVLTF	TGTGCCAGTAGGGGCAGTACTAATTGGGCCAACGTCCTGACTTTC
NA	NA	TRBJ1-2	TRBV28	CASSPQGAYGYTF	TGTGCCAGCAGTCCACAGGGCGCCTATGGCTACACCTTC
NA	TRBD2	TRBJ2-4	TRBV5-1	CASSFGRTGEAKNIQYF	TGCGCCAGCAGCTTCGGGAGGACGGGTGAAGCCAAAAACATTCAGTACTTC
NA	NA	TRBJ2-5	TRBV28	CASSPVGLAETQYF	TGTGCCAGCAGCCCAGTCGGCCTAGCGGAGACCCAGTACTTC
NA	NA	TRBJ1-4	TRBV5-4	CASSFYGNEKLFF	TGTGCCAGCAGCTTCTATGGTAATGAAAAACTGTTTTTT
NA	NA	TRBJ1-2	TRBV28	CASSYSYGYTF	TGTGCCAGCAGTTACAGCTATGGCTACACCTTC
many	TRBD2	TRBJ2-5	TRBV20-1	CSAAWGGTQYF	TGCAGTGCGGCCTGGGGGGGGACCCAGTACTTC
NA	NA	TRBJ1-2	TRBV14	CASSHDFYGYTF	TGTGCCAGCAGCCATGATTTCTATGGCTACACCTTC
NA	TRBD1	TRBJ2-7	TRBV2	CASRGQGSYEQYF	TGTGCCAGCAGGGGACAGGGCTCCTACGAGCAGTACTTC
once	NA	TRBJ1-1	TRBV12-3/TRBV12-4	CASSLQGSTEAFF	TGTGCCAGCAGTTTACAGGGAAGCACTGAAGCTTTCTTT
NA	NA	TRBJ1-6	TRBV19	CASTLRPGVGNSPLHF	TGTGCCAGTACCTTGAGGCCCGGGGTCGGGAATTCACCCCTCCACTTT